This T cell receptor beta chain was sequenced for a study of T cell changes during pregnancy in multiple sclerosis. The CDR3 is 15 amino acids. CDR1 and CDR2 from the germline V gene are MNHEY and SMNVEV (reference sequence). V shed 3 bases and J shed 2 bases, with 13 bases lying between them. Sequencing was performed with immunoSEQ multiplex PCR; in TCRdb, only in-frame clones are kept and a portion is missing. This table has about 17,000 clones, 88% appearing once. The sequence was collected from a female donor in good health, enrolled as a control in a pregnancy study. This chain connects TRBV27 to TRBJ2-5, with D maybe TRBD2 (6 bases). This material consisted of CD8+ T cells from peripheral blood mononuclear cells, taken after pregnancy. The CDR3 region has the DNA TGTGCCAGCAGTTTGGCCGACGGACTACAAGAGACCCAGTACTTC. Protein product: CASSLADGLQETQYF.